The clone carrying this TCR beta chain was observed a few times. Its antigen remains unknown. This entry is derived from a study of T-cell reconstitution after alpha-beta-depleted transplantation in children. Study results and caveats: From newly produced T cells came most of the T-cell counts and diversity one year after transplant.

Using unique molecular identifiers, the investigators prepared the TCRbeta library. TCRdb re-analysed the PCR reads in MiXCR, keeping a single row per CDR3 protein. The table records hundreds of thousands of distinct CDR3 sequences, over 10% of them present only once. The CDR3 loop spans 15 amino acids. V shed 3 bases and J shed 2 bases, with 11 bases lying between them. The V gene's germline CDR1 is SGHVS and CDR2 FQNEAQ. The origin of this receptor is a male patient younger than 18 who had a stem cell transplant for acute myeloid leukemia, so the T cells may come from the graft donor. The sequences come from PBMCs, mostly from graft donor cells, collected 360 days after TCRalphabeta/CD19-depleted stem cell transplant. The genes are TRBV7-8 and TRBJ1-5; perhaps TRBD1 as D (5 bases). The CDR3 coding sequence is TGTGCCAGCAGCTTGGGGGGTGAGGGCAATCAGCCCCAGCATTTT. This codes for CASSLGGEGNQPQHF.